These 10 T cell receptor beta chains were sequenced from one sample in a study of early T cells in non-severe SARS-CoV-2 infection. TCRdb passed the 5' RACE reads through MiXCR, listing each CDR3 protein once. The repertoire holds approximately 57,000 distinct CDR3 sequences, around 12% seen once, with around 1.4% in the top ten. Sequencing used whole blood. Receptors were obtained from an adult who was a healthcare worker with PCR-confirmed SARS-CoV-2 infection or an uninfected control (not recorded which).

The J gene is TRBJ1-2, the V gene TRBV7-2; D call uncertain. This CDR3 contains 13 residues. Trimming pared 10 bases from V and 4 bases from J, leaving 16 bases between. The germline gives CDR1 SGHTA, CDR2 FQGNSA. DNA of the CDR3: TGTGCCATTCGAGGGAGCCCTATCTATGGCTACACCTTC. Translating gives CAIRGSPIYGYTF.

In its sample, this clonotype was seen a few times. CDR3 region: CASSQEAGPTEAFF. The CDR3 region has the DNA TGCGCCAGCAGCCAAGAGGCAGGGCCAACTGAAGCTTTCTTT. The chain couples TRBV4-3 to TRBJ1-1; D is perhaps TRBD1 (5 bases). The CDR3 is 14 residues long. Germline V CDR1 and CDR2: LGHNA, YSLEER. The V gene lost 0 bases and the J gene lost 5 bases, with 10 bases spanning the gap.

This clonotype was detected many times. V and J are TRBV12-3 or TRBV12-4 and TRBJ2-7; 7 bases fit TRBD1. Trimming cost V 1 base and J 6 bases; bases outside gene matches: 12. The CDR3 is 16 residues long. CDR3 DNA: TGTGCCAGCAGTTTAGGTGGCACAGGGGAGCGTGCCGAGCAGTACTTC. This sequence encodes CASSLGGTGERAEQYF.

This clonotype came up a few times. V usage is TRBV7-6 and J usage is TRBJ2-5; the D gene is possibly TRBD2 (5 bases). Germline V gene lookup returns CDR1 SGHVS and CDR2 FNYEAQ. The germline V and J ends were trimmed by 4 bases and 5 bases, with 17 bases remaining between them. This CDR3 is built from 15 residues. CDR3 coding DNA: TGTGCCAGCAGCTCTCTCGGAGCGGCTGGGGAGACCCAGTACTTC. As protein: CASSSLGAAGETQYF.

The rearrangement joins TRBV2 to TRBJ2-1; no clear D. CDR1 is SNHLY, CDR2 FYNNEI, per germline. The ends were cut back, 5 bases at V and 4 bases at J, with 15 bases in the middle. CDR3 length equals 15 residues. The CDR3 DNA follows: TGTGCCAGCAGTCAAGACCGTAACCGGTACAATGAGCAGTTCTTC. Translated, it gives CASSQDRNRYNEQFF.

This clonotype has more than one count but fewer than ten. The V call is TRBV11-2, the J call TRBJ1-1; possibly TRBD1 for D (5 bases). This CDR3 spans 18 amino acids. Deletions cut 4 bases from V and 2 bases from J, with 23 bases between. Germline CDR1 reads SGHAT; CDR2 reads FQNNGV. Here the CDR3 reads CASSSLKNAGPENTEAFF. The CDR3 DNA is TGTGCCAGCAGCTCGCTCAAAAACGCAGGGCCAGAAAACACTGAAGCTTTCTTT.

The chain links TRBV6-5 to TRBJ1-1; D ambiguous. Per the germline V gene, CDR1 is MNHEY and CDR2 is SVGAGI. The V end was cut by 4 bases, the J end by 0 bases, with 9 bases between. This CDR3 comprises 14 residues. CDR3 in DNA: TGTGCCAGCAGTTTTCCAGGACTGAACACTGAAGCTTTCTTT. Translation gives CASSFPGLNTEAFF.

This clonotype was recorded a few times. V and J are TRBV10-3 and TRBJ1-2; maybe TRBD1 (6 bases). This CDR3 has 13 amino acids. Germline CDR1 ENHRY, CDR2 SYGVKD. V was cut by 5 bases and J by 2 bases, with 9 bases left in between. The CDR3 DNA reads as TGTGCCATCAGTCAGGACAGAAACTATGGCTACACCTTC. Protein product: CAISQDRNYGYTF.

This clonotype appeared a few times. The CDR3 coding sequence is TGCAGCGTTGTTCCCGGGCCGGGGGCAGATACGCAGTATTTT. Its translation: CSVVPGPGADTQYF. J is TRBJ2-3 and V is TRBV29-1; D perhaps matches TRBD2 (6 bases). The CDR3 totals 14 residues. Trimming cost V 4 bases and J 4 bases, with 15 bases left between them. Germline lookup yields CDR1 SQVTM and CDR2 ANQGSEA.

The chain couples TRBV20-1 to TRBJ1-4, with D possibly being TRBD1 (5 bases). This CDR3 has 13 residues. CDR1 is DFQATT and CDR2 is SNEGSKA in the germline V gene (reference sequence). The V end lost 3 bases, the J end lost 7 bases, and 12 bases lay between the germline ends. CDR3 coding DNA: TGCAGTGCTAGGCAGGGAGGTAGTGAAAAACTGTTTTTT. This translates into CSARQGGSEKLFF.